This T cell receptor beta chain appears in the sequencing data of a study of blood T cell repertoires in COVID-19 (dated by TCRdb to the early 2020s). Background for the entire study: Collaborator samples came from the United States, Italy and Spain and covered acute and convalescent phases of COVID-19. The material from the prospective study consisted of cDNA or gDNA derived from T cells, B-cell-depleted T cells, or PBMCs. The dataset comprised deeply sampled blood TCRbeta repertoires from subjects exposed to, actively infected with, or recovered from COVID-19. The repertoires were made available in a free public database intended to serve as a resource for research on the immune response to SARS-CoV-2. The samples were drawn from the first 160 participants of the ongoing ImmuneRACE study and from 1,254 subjects provided by 6 global collaborators. The sample metadata nearly always contained a de-identified subject ID, COVID-19 status, age in years and sex. HLA class I and class II types, where available, came from metadata supplied by the sample provider rather than from assay-based typing. What the work shows at the level of the full study, not this receptor alone: The amount of clinical and demographic metadata varied by source and participant and was provided uncurated.

Worth noting for this clone: Its antigen is still unknown. There are no base qualities to consult, and no much larger clone falls within one base.

Each collaborating institution followed its own protocols to collect whole blood in K2EDTA tubes. Collaborator samples were shipped for TCRbeta analysis as frozen whole blood, isolated PBMCs, or DNA extracted from either sample type. The immunoSEQ Assay, a bias-controlled multiplex PCR, was used to amplify TCRbeta CDR3 regions from genomic DNA. As for the authors' bioinformatics: Nucleated cell counts per sample were estimated from amplification of reference gene primers within the assay. Sequence reads were collapsed and filtered to measure the absolute abundance of every unique TCRbeta CDR3 rearrangement. Productive Simpson clonality was computed per sample as the square root of Simpson's diversity index over productive rearrangements. The clones in this table, taken by TCRdb from immuneACCESS, are in-frame only. Not every clone is retained; where verified, under half of the shortfall comes from an unresolved V gene, and the cause of the rest is unknown. The V and J calls and the clone size are those of that table, but D and trimming were determined from the DNA. For this sample the table gives approximately 200,000 clones, of which about 87% were detected only once. Jointly, the top ten make up 1.5% to 2% of the sample.

From a lookup of the germline V gene (reference sequence), CDR1 and CDR2 are SGHNT and YYREEE. From the cysteine through the phenylalanine, the CDR3 covers 16 amino acids. This entry keeps only the CDR3 DNA: 48 bases, framed from base 1. Ends trimmed: V by 5 bases, J by 4 bases; bases unmatched to a gene: 7. The sequence came from a man between 70 and 80 years old with acute or convalescent COVID-19. Input material: peripheral blood. The chain couples TRBV5-4 to TRBJ2-1, with TRBD2 identical over 12 junction bases. The DNA is TGTGCCAGCAGTTATGGGACTAGCGGGCTATACAATGAGCAGTTCTTC. It codes for CASSYGTSGLYNEQFF. With the rest looked up from the reference TRBV5-4 and TRBJ2-1 genes rather than sequenced, the full variable domain is ETGVTQSPTHLIKTRGQQVTLRCSSQSGHNTVSWYQQALGQGPQFIFQYYREEENGRGNFPPRFSGLQFPNYSSELNVNALELDDSALYLCASSYGTSGLYNEQFFGPGTRLTVL.